This TCR beta chain was sequenced during a study of blood T cell repertoires in COVID-19. Recovery among Cohort 3 donors was established by two negative PCRs, clearance, or symptom resolution. The junction had 2 bases not matched to a gene; V was cut back by 1 base and J by 0 bases. This CDR3 is 16 amino acids long. Germline V lookup: CDR1 SGHTS, CDR2 YDEGEE. The method was immunoSEQ multiplex PCR; TCRdb's version includes in-frame clones alone and lacks a portion of them. The sample records about 220,000 clones, 82% being singletons. V gene TRBV5-8 combines with J gene TRBJ1-5, with 9 bases lining up with TRBD1. The sequenced sample consisted of PBMCs or T cells enriched from blood (not recorded which). This receptor was obtained from a woman aged 60-75 years who had recovered from COVID-19. CDR3 residues: CASSLRTGASNQPQHF. In DNA, the CDR3 is TGTGCCAGCAGCTTGAGGACAGGGGCTAGCAATCAGCCCCAGCATTTT.